These 5 T cell receptor beta chains were sequenced from one sample in a study of blood T cell repertoires in COVID-19 (dated by TCRdb to the early 2020s). Library generation was performed with the immunoSEQ multiplex PCR assay. The table comes from immuneACCESS by way of TCRdb, which keeps in-frame sequences with V and J called. Part of the clones is missing from these tables; in studies checked, under half for an unresolved V gene and the rest for unknown reasons. The sample contains 40,000 to 45,000 clones, 86% of them found a single time. The ten largest clones add up to 7% to 9% of the sample. The sample was peripheral blood. The receptors originated from a man aged 55-75 years with active COVID-19.

The chain recombines TRBV6-5 with TRBJ2-1; D is possibly TRBD2 (6 bases). V dropped 8 bases and J dropped 3 bases, with 14 bases sitting between them. This CDR3 has 14 residues. Germline CDR1 and CDR2: MNHEY and SVGAGI. CDR3 sequence (DNA): TGTGCCAGCTTAGCGGCGTCGATCTACAATGAGCAGTTCTTC. It translates to CASLAASIYNEQFF.

The chain carries TRBV30 and TRBJ1-2; 7 bases align to TRBD1. This CDR3 contains 12 residues. V lost 8 bases to trimming and J lost 0 bases; unmatched junction nucleotides: 3. Germline CDR1 GTSNPN, CDR2 SVGIG (reference sequence). The CDR3 DNA is TGTGCCGGGACAGTGACTAACTATGGCTACACCTTC. Translation: CAGTVTNYGYTF. The variable domain in full, with the rest retrieved from reference TRBV30 and TRBJ1-2, is SQTIHQWPATLVQPVGSPLSLECTVEGTSNPNLYWYRQAAGRGLQLLFYSVGIGQISSEVPQNLSASRPQDRQFILSSKKLLLSDSGFYLCAGTVTNYGYTFGSGTRLTVV.

The V call is TRBV19, the J call TRBJ2-5; 9 positions match TRBD1. The germline V gene encodes CDR1 LNHDA and CDR2 SQIVND (reference sequence). This CDR3 spans 14 amino acids. V shed 6 bases, J shed 4 bases, and the junction held 6 bases outside the gene matches. The CDR3, as DNA: TGTGCCAGTAGGCCACAGGGGGCGAGAGAGACCCAGTACTTC. This sequence encodes CASRPQGARETQYF. The full variable domain, its missing parts supplied by reference TRBV19 and TRBJ2-5, is DGGITQSPKYLFRKEGQNVTLSCEQNLNHDAMYWYRQDPGQGLRLIYYSQIVNDFQKGDIAEGYSVSREKKESFPLTVTSAQKNPTAFYLCASRPQGARETQYFGPGTRLLVL.

The chain recombines TRBV9 with TRBJ2-3, with a weak D call TRBD2 (6 bases). The ends were cut back, 0 bases at V and 5 bases at J, with 10 bases in the middle. The CDR3 spans 14 residues. CDR1 SGDLS and CDR2 YYNGEE come from the germline V gene. The DNA of the CDR3 is TGTGCCAGCAGCGTAGATCGACTAGAAGATACGCAGTATTTT. It codes for CASSVDRLEDTQYF.

The V gene is TRBV2, the J gene TRBJ2-1; 8 positions agree with TRBD2. Per germline, CDR1 SNHLY and CDR2 FYNNEI. This CDR3 has 14 amino acids. With 7 bases clipped from V and 6 bases from J, the junction kept 8 bases outside the gene matches. The DNA for the CDR3 is TGTGCCAGCAACTCAGCGGGAGTTCTCAATGAGCAGTTCTTC. Amino acids: CASNSAGVLNEQFF.